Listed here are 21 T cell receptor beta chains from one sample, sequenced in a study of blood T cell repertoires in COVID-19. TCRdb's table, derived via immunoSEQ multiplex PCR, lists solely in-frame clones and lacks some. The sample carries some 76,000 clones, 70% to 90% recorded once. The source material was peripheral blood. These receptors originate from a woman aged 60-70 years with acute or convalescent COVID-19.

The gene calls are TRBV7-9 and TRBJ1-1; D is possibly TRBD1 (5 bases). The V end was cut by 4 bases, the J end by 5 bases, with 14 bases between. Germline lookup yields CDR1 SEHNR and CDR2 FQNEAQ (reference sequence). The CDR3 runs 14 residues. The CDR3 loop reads CASSSQGAKTEAFF. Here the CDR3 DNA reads TGTGCCAGCAGCTCCCAAGGGGCTAAGACTGAAGCTTTCTTT.

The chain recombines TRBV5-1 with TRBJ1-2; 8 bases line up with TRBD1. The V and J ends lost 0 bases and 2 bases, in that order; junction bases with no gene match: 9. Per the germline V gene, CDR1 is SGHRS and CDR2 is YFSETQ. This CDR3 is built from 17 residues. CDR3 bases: TGCGCCAGCAGCTTGGCCGGACAGGGTACTTCGAACTATGGCTACACCTTC. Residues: CASSLAGQGTSNYGYTF.

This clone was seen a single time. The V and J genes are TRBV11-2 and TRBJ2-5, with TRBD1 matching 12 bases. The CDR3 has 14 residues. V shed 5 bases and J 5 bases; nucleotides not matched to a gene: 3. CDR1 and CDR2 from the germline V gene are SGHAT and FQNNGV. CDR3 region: CASSTGTGGETQYF. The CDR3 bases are TGTGCCAGCAGCACCGGGACAGGGGGCGAGACCCAGTACTTC.

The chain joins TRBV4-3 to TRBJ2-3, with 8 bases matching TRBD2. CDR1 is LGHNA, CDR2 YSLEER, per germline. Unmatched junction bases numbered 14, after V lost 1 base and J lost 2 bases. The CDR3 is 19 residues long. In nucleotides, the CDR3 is TGCGCCAGCAGCCAAGTAATATCGGGGGGGGCCGGAGTCACAGATACGCAGTATTTT. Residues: CASSQVISGGAGVTDTQYF.

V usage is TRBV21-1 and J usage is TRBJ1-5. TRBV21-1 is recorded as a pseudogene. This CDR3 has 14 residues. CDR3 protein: CASSSRGGGKPQHF. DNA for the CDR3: TGTGCCAGCAGCTCGCGGGGAGGGGGAAAGCCCCAGCATTTT.

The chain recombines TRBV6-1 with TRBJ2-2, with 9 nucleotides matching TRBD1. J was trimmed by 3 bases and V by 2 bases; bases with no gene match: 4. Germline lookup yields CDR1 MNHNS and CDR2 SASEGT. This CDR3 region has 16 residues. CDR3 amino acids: CASSETGTGHTGELFF. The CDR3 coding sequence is TGTGCCAGCAGTGAAACCGGGACAGGGCACACCGGGGAGCTGTTTTTT.

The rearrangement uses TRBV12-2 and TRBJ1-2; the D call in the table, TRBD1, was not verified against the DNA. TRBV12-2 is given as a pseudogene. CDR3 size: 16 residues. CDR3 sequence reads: CASRASHRGRPYGYTF. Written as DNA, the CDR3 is TGTGCAAGTCGCGCTTCTCACAGGGGGCGTCCCTATGGCTACACCTTC.

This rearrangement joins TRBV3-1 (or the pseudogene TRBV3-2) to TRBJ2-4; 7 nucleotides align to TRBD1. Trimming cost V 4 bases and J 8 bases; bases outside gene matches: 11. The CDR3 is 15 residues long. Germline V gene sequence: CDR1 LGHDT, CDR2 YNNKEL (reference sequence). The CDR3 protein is CASSPRQGSSYIQYF. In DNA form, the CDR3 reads TGTGCCAGCAGCCCCCGACAGGGAAGTAGCTACATTCAGTACTTC.

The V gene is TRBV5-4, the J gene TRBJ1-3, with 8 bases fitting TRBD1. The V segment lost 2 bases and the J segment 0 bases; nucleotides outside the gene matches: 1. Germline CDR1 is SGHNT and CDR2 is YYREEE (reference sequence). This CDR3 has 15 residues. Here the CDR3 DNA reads TGTGCCAGCAGCTTTCAGGGGGCCTCTGGAAACACCATATATTTT. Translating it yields CASSFQGASGNTIYF. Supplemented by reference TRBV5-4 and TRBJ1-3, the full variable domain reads ETGVTQSPTHLIKTRGQQVTLRCSSQSGHNTVSWYQQALGQGPQFIFQYYREEENGRGNFPPRFSGLQFPNYSSELNVNALELDDSALYLCASSFQGASGNTIYFGEGSWLTVV.

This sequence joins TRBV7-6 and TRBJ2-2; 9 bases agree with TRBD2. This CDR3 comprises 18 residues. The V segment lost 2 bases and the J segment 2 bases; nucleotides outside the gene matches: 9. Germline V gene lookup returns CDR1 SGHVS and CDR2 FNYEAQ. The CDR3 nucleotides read TGTGCCAGCAGCTTATTCCTCGCGGGGGGGGCAAACACCGGGGAGCTGTTTTTT. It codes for CASSLFLAGGANTGELFF.

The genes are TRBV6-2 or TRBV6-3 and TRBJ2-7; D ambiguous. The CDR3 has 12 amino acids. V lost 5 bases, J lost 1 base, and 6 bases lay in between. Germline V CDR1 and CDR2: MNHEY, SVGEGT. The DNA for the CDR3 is TGTGCCAGCAGTCCAGTATCCTACGAGCAGTACTTC. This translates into CASSPVSYEQYF.

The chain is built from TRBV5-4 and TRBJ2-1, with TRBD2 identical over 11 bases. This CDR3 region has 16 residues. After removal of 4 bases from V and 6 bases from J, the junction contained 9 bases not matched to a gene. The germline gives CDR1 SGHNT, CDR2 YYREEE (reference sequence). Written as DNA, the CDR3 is TGTGCCAGCAGCGGGTTAGCGGGGGGGCTCTTCAATGAGCAGTTCTTC. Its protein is CASSGLAGGLFNEQFF.

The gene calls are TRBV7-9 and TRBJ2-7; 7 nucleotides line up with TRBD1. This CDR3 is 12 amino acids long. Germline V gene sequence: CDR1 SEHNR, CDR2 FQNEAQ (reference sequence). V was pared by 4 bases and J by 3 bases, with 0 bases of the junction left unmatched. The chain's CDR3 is CASSWDSYEQYV. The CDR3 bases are TGTGCCAGCAGCTGGGACAGCTACGAGCAGTACGTC.

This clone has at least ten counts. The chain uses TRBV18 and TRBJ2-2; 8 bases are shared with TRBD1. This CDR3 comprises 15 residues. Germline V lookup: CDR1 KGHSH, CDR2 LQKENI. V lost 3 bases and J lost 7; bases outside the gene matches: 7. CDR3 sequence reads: CASSPDRVGVGELFF. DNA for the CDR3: TGTGCCAGCTCACCGGACAGGGTTGGAGTCGGGGAGCTGTTTTTT.

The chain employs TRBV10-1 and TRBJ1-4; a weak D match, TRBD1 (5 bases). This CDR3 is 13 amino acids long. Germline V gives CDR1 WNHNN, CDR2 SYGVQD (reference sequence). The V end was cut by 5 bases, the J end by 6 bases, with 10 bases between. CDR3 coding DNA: TGCGCCAGCAGTTTGGCGGGGGATGAAAAACTGTTTTTT. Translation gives CASSLAGDEKLFF.

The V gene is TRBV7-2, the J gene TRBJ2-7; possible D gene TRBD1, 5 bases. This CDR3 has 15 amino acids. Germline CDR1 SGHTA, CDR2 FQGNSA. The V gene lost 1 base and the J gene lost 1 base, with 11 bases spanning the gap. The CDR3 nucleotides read TGTGCCAGCAGCTTAGTGGTGACAGCTTCCTACGAGCAGTACTTC. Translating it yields CASSLVVTASYEQYF. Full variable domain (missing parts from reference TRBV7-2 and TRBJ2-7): GAGVSQSPSNKVTEKGKDVELRCDPISGHTALYWYRQSLGQGLEFLIYFQGNSAPDKSGLPSDRFSAERTGGSVSTLTIQRTQQEDSAVYLCASSLVVTASYEQYFGPGTRLTVT.

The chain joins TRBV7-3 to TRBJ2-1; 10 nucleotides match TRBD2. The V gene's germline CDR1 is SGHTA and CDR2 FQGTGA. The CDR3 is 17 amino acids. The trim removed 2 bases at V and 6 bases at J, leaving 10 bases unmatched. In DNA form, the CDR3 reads TGTGCCAGCAGCTTATCGGCTAGCGGGGGATTGATCAATGAGCAGTTCTTC. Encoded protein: CASSLSASGGLINEQFF.

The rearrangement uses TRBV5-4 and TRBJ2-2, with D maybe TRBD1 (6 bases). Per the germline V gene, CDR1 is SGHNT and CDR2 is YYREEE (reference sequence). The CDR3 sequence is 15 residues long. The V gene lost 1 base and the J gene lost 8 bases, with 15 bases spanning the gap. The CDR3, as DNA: TGTGCCAGCAGCTTGAGACAGGATGGATTGGGGGAGCTGTTTTTT. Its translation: CASSLRQDGLGELFF.

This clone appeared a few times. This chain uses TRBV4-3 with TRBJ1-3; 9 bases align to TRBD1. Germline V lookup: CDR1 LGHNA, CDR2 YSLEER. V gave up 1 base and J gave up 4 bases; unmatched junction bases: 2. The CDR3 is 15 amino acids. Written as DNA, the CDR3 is TGCGCCAGCAGCCAAGGGGACAGGGCAGGAAACACCATATATTTT. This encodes CASSQGDRAGNTIYF.

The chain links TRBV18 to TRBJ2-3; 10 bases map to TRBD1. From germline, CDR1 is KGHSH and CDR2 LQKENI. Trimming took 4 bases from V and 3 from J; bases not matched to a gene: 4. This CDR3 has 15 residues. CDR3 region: CASSLGQGRTDTQYF. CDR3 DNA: TGTGCCAGCTCACTGGGACAGGGGCGGACAGATACGCAGTATTTT.

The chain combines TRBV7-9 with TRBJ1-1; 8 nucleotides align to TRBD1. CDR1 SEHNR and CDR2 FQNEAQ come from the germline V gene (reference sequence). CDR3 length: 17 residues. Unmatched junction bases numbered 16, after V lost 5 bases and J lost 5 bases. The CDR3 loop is CASSRRQGLRTLTEAFF. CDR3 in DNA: TGTGCCAGCAGCCGAAGACAGGGGCTCAGAACACTAACTGAAGCTTTCTTT.